This T cell receptor beta chain was obtained from a study of blood T cell repertoires in COVID-19. Across the study: PBMCs, B-cell-depleted T cells, or T cells were the source of the cDNA or gDNA that made up the material.

Germline CDR1 is WNHNN and CDR2 is SYGVQD (reference sequence). CDR3 length: 15 residues. V lost 6 bases and J lost 5; bases outside the gene matches: 10. In the authors' workflow: Amplification from reference gene primers served as the basis for estimated nucleated cell counts. Profiling relied on immunoSEQ multiplex PCR, and the TCRdb table lists in-frame clones only, not all of them. For V, J and clone size, that table is used; D and trimming come from the DNA. The table lists just over 250,000 clones, more than 75% of them singletons. The clonotype was recovered from a man aged 35-49 years who had recovered from COVID-19. Sequenced: peripheral blood. This rearrangement joins TRBV10-1 to TRBJ2-3; TRBD2 matches at 8 bases. The CDR3: CASSRAGADLDTQYF. In DNA, the CDR3 is TGCGCCAGCAGCCGAGCGGGGGCGGACCTAGATACGCAGTATTTT.